This T cell receptor (beta chain) derives from a study of blood T cell repertoires in COVID-19. For the study at large: Acute and convalescent COVID-19 specimens originated in the United States, Italy and Spain. T cells, B-cell-depleted T cells, or PBMCs supplied cDNA or gDNA.

Per the original data handling: Amplification of reference gene primers was used by the study to estimate nucleated cell counts. Generated by immunoSEQ multiplex PCR, the TCRdb table keeps only in-frame clones and is missing some. V, J and clone size reflect that table, while D and trimming were determined from the DNA. The sample consists of more than 90,000 clones, 85% to 90% of them appearing once. The sample taken for sequencing was peripheral blood. This sequence was found in a man aged 65 to 85 who had recovered from COVID-19.

The DNA for the CDR3 is TGTGCCAGCAGCCCCCGGGGGGACGAGGCAGATACGCAGTATTTT. Its protein product is CASSPRGDEADTQYF. This chain uses TRBV7-9 with TRBJ2-3, with TRBD2 matching 7 bases. This CDR3 has 15 residues. The germline gives CDR1 SEHNR, CDR2 FQNEAQ (reference sequence). The V segment lost 5 bases and the J segment 4 bases; nucleotides outside the gene matches: 9.